This entry concerns a single T cell receptor (beta chain). This clone is a singleton in its sample. Its antigen specificity is not known. One base away there is no much larger clone; base qualities are not given. This entry is derived from a study of T cell responses to AZD1222 COVID-19 vaccine (dated by TCRdb to the early 2020s). The study in broad terms: AZD1222 recipients given second doses at about 4 weeks or at about 12 weeks were pooled, since spike-specific TCR depth and breadth were not found to differ between the two schedules. A total of 230 or so trial participants underwent TCR sequencing, of whom nearly 210 received two doses of AZD1222 and about 25 received two doses of the MenACWY control vaccine. Trial participants were enrolled by age into 18-55, 56-69 and 70-plus year subgroups, with around 150, 28 and 57 TCR-sequenced participants respectively. The paper as a whole reports these results and caveats: Conclusions about previously exposed vaccinees are limited, since just five to seven AZD1222 recipients were seropositive for SARS-CoV-2 at baseline. Vaccine-associated CD4 TCRs spanned the whole spike protein, with dominant responses in regions 160-218 and 743-854. Reportedly, almost half of the unique spike-specific TCRs recognized epitopes lying outside the regions that are mutated in the B.1.351 and B.1.1.7 variants. The 56-69-year group was small, and its depth increase did not reach significance, likely because of low power. Participants were mostly white British and included more females than males, and it was suggested by the authors that clonal diversity may have been underestimated. Because no day 14 peak-response samples were available, repertoires were characterized only after the peak T cell response. A significant rise in spike-specific TCR breadth and depth was observed after two AZD1222 doses relative to day 0 and relative to MenACWY recipients.

Including the terminal cysteine and phenylalanine, the CDR3 comprises 14 residues. Only the CDR3 DNA is retained, 42 bases long and in frame from the first base. CDR1 LGHDT and CDR2 YNNKEL were looked up in the germline V gene (reference sequence). Here V drops 5 bases and J drops 5 bases, and the junction holds 8 bases not matched to any gene. The CDR3 regions of human TCRbeta chains were analyzed by immunosequencing. The paper's data handling went like this. Repertoire TCRs were checked for matches against a reference library of SARS-CoV-2-specific TCRs that had been generated using the MIRA antigen-specificity platform. Breadth meant the fraction of unique TCRs that were SARS-CoV-2-associated, whereas depth meant the fraction of total T cells that were SARS-CoV-2-associated. Using the MIRA data, every spike-specific TCR was mapped to the spike region that the TCR reacted to and assigned to either a CD4 or a CD8 class. Log10-transformed breadth and depth values were compared by one-way ANOVA with Sidak's multiple comparisons tests. TCRdb took this table from immuneACCESS and kept in-frame rearrangements with V and J called. Such tables lack part of the clones; where checked against another copy, unresolved V genes explain under half of the gap, and the rest is unexplained. Clonal size and the V and J genes are those of that table, whereas D and trimming came from the DNA. For this sample there are about 55,000 clones; around 90% appear just once. The top ten clonotypes cover just under 2% of the sample.

Explained via the paper, the time point label denotes: baseline before first vaccination. Vaccinee samples were obtained from the UK trials COV001 and COV002, which included a single-blind randomized controlled phase 2/3 trial of AZD1222 (ChAdOx1 nCoV-19) in healthy adults. For TCRbeta chain sequencing, PBMC samples were collected from trial participants at day 0 and at day 28 after the second dose. The chain was built from TRBV3-1 (or the pseudogene TRBV3-2) and TRBJ2-5, with 7 bases aligning to TRBD2. Sequencing used peripheral blood, obtained on day 0 of AZD1222 vaccination. The sequence was obtained from an adult in good health. The DNA reads as follows: TGTGCCAGCAGCAGAAGCGGGGTTCCTGAGACCCAGTACTTC. Its translation is CASSRSGVPETQYF.